Below are 10 T cell receptor beta chains sequenced from a single sample in a study of control samples from healthy donors and cancer patients. Sequencing used immunoSEQ multiplex PCR; TCRdb keeps in-frame clones, though not all of them. The sample contains about 220,000 clones, roughly 94% of which appear only once. Sample: blood. These receptors all come from a man in his forties or fifties in good health.

The chain has TRBV5-1 and TRBJ2-5; perhaps TRBD2 as D (5 bases). The V gene's germline CDR1 is SGHRS and CDR2 YFSETQ. The V gene lost 0 bases and the J gene lost 5 bases, with 14 bases spanning the gap. The CDR3 has 15 residues. This CDR3 reads CASSLGAAAAETQYF. CDR3 coding DNA: TGCGCCAGCAGCTTGGGAGCGGCTGCGGCCGAGACCCAGTACTTC.

The rearrangement links TRBV7-9 to TRBJ2-5; D is ambiguous. CDR3 length: 13 residues. In germline, CDR1 is SEHNR, CDR2 FQNEAQ (reference sequence). V lost 3 bases and J lost 5, with 10 bases in between. The CDR3 region has the DNA TGTGCCAGCAGCTTGGGCCTCCGGGAGACCCAGTACTTC. Its protein is CASSLGLRETQYF.

The rearrangement uses TRBV3-1 (or the pseudogene TRBV3-2) and TRBJ2-2; 7 bases are shared with TRBD1. The CDR3 covers 15 residues. The germline V gene has CDR1 LGHDT and CDR2 YNNKEL (reference sequence). With 6 bases clipped from V and 8 bases from J, the junction kept 12 bases outside the gene matches. In DNA form, the CDR3 reads TGTGCCAGCAGAGGGACAGTCACCGATTATGGGGAGCTGTTTTTT. Translation gives CASRGTVTDYGELFF.

This chain connects TRBV5-4 to TRBJ1-1, with D unresolved. Between the trimmed V and J ends, which lost 0 bases and 0 bases, there was a span of 6 bases. Germline loops: CDR1 SGHNT, CDR2 YYREEE (reference sequence). The CDR3 has 14 residues. The CDR3 sequence is CASSLAAMNTEAFF. Here the CDR3 DNA reads TGTGCCAGCAGCTTGGCCGCAATGAACACTGAAGCTTTCTTT.

This clone came up once. This rearrangement joins TRBV28 to TRBJ1-2, with unresolved D. The CDR3 loop spans 13 amino acids. Germline lookup yields CDR1 MDHEN and CDR2 SYDVKM. The V and J ends lost 7 bases and 0 bases respectively, with 9 bases between them. CDR3: CASTTGSNYGYTF. CDR3 DNA sequence: TGTGCCAGCACCACCGGTTCTAACTATGGCTACACCTTC.

This sequence joins TRBV11-3 and TRBJ2-5, with 10 bases identical to TRBD1. Germline-derived CDR1 and CDR2 are SGHNT and YENEEA. This CDR3 is built from 18 residues. Trimming removed 5 bases from V and 5 bases from J; junction bases left unmatched: 17. The CDR3 loop is CASSPGQGNSGRWETQYF. The CDR3 region has the DNA TGTGCCAGCAGCCCGGGACAGGGGAATAGCGGCCGATGGGAGACCCAGTACTTC. Full variable domain (rest looked up from reference TRBV11-3 and TRBJ2-5): EAGVVQSPRYKIIEKKQPVAFWCNPISGHNTLYWYLQNLGQGPELLIRYENEEAVDDSQLPKDRFSAERLKGVDSTLKIQPAELGDSAVYLCASSPGQGNSGRWETQYFGPGTRLLVL.

This clone has just a few counts. The chain carries TRBV5-5 and TRBJ2-7; 7 bases line up with TRBD2. The germline V gene has CDR1 SGHKS and CDR2 YYEKEE (reference sequence). This CDR3 region has 15 residues. Trimming removed 0 bases from V and 2 bases from J; junction bases left unmatched: 5. CDR3 loop: CASSLAGTNAYEQYV. CDR3 sequence (DNA): TGTGCCAGCAGCTTGGCCGGGACTAACGCCTACGAGCAGTACGTC.

Note on this clone: The sample has other DNA sequences that encode this CDR3 too. The rearrangement uses TRBV19 and TRBJ1-5, with 8 bases aligning to TRBD1. Germline CDR1 LNHDA, CDR2 SQIVND (reference sequence). The CDR3 has 15 amino acids. The J segment lost 2 bases and the V segment lost 4 bases, leaving 4 bases of the junction unmatched. The CDR3 DNA reads as TGTGCCAGTAGTACCACAGGGGGTGGCAATCAGCCCCAGCATTTT. Translating gives CASSTTGGGNQPQHF.

V usage is TRBV13 and J usage is TRBJ1-6, with TRBD1 matching over 8 bases. This CDR3 has 15 amino acids. Germline loops: CDR1 PRHDT, CDR2 FYEKMQ (reference sequence). The J segment lost 7 bases and the V segment lost 3 bases, leaving 5 bases of the junction unmatched. CDR3 coding DNA: TGTGCCAGCAGCTTCCGGACAGGGAAAAATTCACCCCTCCACTTT. It yields the protein CASSFRTGKNSPLHF.

The J gene is TRBJ1-3, the V gene TRBV15; D might be TRBD1 (5 bases). V lost 4 bases and J 7 bases, leaving 14 bases between the germline ends. Germline-derived CDR1 and CDR2 are LNHNV and YYDKDF (reference sequence). The CDR3 is 14 amino acids. The CDR3 DNA follows: TGTGCCACCAGCACTTCGACAGAAGGGAACACCATATATTTT. It codes for CATSTSTEGNTIYF.